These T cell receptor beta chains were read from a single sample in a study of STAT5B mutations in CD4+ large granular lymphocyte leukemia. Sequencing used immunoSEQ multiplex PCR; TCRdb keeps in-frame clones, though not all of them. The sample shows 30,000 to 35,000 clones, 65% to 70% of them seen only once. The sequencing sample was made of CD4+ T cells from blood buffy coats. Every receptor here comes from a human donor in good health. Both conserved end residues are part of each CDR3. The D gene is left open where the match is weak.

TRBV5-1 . CASSLGTAGLEAFF
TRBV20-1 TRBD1 CSAAGTGWSNF
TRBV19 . CASSPDGLRTYEQYF
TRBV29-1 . CSVVNWTNGDTQYF
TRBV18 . CASSPFEARGNQPQHF
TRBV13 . CASSLGPGRLNTEAFF
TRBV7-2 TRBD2 CASSLVLAGGETQYF
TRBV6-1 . CASSEGQFYNSPLHF
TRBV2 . CASDVWEGDSPLHF
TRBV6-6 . CASSPPGEETQYF
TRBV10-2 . CASSEPALGGNGYTF
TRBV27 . CASSSRRGGGVWEQYF
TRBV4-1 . CASSQDLLVLRFSSYNEQFF
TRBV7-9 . CATQSQDNQPQHF
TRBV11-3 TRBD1 CASSSWTGRETQYF
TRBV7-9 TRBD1 CASSLIPGQGGNTEAFF
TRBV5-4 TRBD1 CASSFKTGENEKLFF
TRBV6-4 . CASSLGPNTGELFF
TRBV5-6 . CASSPATGELFF
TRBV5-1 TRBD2 CASSPAGLAGNNEQFF
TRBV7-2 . CASSLEYTRPGELFF
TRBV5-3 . CARSSPRDNGPYNEQFF
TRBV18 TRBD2 CASSPKAGGPDEQFF
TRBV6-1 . CASSEGTVGYTF
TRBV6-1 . CASTTGRNSPLHF
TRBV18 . CASSPAGDNSGQETQYF
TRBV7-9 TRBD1 CASSWGTDSYEQYF
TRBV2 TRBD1 CASSFIQGFPETQYF
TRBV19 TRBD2 CASSIISGANTDTQYF
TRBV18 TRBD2 CASSPFPLAGGPVNTDTQYF
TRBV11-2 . CASNAVEYAETQYF
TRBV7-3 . CASSLDTGELFF
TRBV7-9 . CASSLLGLSGNTIYF
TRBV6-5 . CASSYGSMNTEAFF
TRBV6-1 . CASNRLLNTEAFF
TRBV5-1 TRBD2 CASNGGGANPEQFF
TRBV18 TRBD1 CASSLNPGTGGKQPQHF
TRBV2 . CASRDTYDYGYTF
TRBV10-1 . CASSRTAFYTF
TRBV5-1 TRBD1 CASRWTGNTGELFF
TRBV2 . CASSITGEAFF
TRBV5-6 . CASSLNTPANTGELFF
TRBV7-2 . CASSLRSTNEKLFF
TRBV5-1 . CASSFGSSYEQYF
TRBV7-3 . CASSLKGTSEQYF
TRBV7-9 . CASSPGSNQPQHF
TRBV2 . CASSEARDYEQYF
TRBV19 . CASGIQGTDTQYF
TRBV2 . CASRQVAETQYF
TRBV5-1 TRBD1 CASSPGATGGQPQHF
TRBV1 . CTSSQGTSGGARYNEQFF
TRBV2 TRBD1 CASSEEAGGGTEAFF
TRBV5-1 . CASARRMGLQETQYF
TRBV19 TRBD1 CASSIANGDRVSGYTF
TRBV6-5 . CASMGRDYEQYF
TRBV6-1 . CASSEEAGNTIYF
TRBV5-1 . CASSLRQSPYEQYF
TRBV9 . CASSVEGYGGAGELFF
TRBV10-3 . CAISESPGTHNEQFF
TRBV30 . CAWSVVGEGTEAFF